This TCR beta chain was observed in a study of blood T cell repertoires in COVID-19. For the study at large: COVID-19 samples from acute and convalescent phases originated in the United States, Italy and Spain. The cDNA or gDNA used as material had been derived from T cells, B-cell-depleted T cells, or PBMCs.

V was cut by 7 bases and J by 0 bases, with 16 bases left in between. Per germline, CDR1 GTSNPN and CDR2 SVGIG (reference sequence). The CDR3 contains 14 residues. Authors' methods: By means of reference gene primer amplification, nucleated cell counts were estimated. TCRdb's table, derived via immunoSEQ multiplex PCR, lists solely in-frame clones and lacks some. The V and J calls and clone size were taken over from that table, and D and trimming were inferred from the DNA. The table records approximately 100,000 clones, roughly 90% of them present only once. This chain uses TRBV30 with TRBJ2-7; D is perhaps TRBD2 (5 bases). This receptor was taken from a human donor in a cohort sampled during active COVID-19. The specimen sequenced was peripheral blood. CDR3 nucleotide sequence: TGTGCCTCGAAGCGGAGCCTGAGCTCCTACGAGCAGTACTTC. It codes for CASKRSLSSYEQYF.